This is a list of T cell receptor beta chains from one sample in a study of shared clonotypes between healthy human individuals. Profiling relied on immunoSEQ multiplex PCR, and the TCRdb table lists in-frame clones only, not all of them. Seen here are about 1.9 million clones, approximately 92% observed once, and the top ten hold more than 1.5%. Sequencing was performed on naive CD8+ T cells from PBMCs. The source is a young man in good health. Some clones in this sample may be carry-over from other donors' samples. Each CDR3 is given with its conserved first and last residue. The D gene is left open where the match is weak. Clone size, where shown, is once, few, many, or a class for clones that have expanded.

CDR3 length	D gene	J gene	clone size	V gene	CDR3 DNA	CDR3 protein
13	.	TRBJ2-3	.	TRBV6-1	TGTGCCAGCAGTTTTAGCCCCACAGATACGCAGTATTTT	CASSFSPTDTQYF
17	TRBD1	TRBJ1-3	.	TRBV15	TGTGCCACCAGCAGAGATAGAGGACAGGGTTCTGGAAACACCATATATTTT	CATSRDRGQGSGNTIYF
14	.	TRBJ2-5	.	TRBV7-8	TGTGCCAGCAGCTTATCCGAGTTGGGGGAGACCCAGTACTTC	CASSLSELGETQYF
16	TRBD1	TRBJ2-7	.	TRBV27	TGTGCCAGCAGTTTATCGTGGGGGACAGACCTTTACGAGCAGTACTTC	CASSLSWGTDLYEQYF
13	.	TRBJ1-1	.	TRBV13	TGTGCCAGCAGCTTAGGGGGGAGGGCTGAAGCTTTCTTT	CASSLGGRAEAFF
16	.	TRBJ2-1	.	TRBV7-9	TGTGCCAGCAGCCCCTCCGGAGGGCCCCACTACAATGAGCAGTTCTTC	CASSPSGGPHYNEQFF
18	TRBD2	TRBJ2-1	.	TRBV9	TGTGCCAGCAGCACTCGGACTAGCGGGAGAGATCGGATCAATGAGCAGTTCTTC	CASSTRTSGRDRINEQFF
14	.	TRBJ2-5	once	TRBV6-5	TGTGCCAGCACCCAAACCGGGGTGGAGGAGACCCAGTACTTC	CASTQTGVEETQYF
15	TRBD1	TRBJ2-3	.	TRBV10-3	TGTGCCATCAGTGAGGGACAGGGGGTCACAGATACGCAGTATTTT	CAISEGQGVTDTQYF
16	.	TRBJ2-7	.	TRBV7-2	TGTGCCAGCAGCTTAGCGAAGGCTAGCGTACCCTACGAGCAGTACTTC	CASSLAKASVPYEQYF
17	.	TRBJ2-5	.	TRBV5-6	TGTGCCAGCAGCTTGGAGGATTCCGGGAGCTTAAGGGAGACCCAGTACTTC	CASSLEDSGSLRETQYF
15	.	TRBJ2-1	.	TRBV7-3	TGTGCCAGCAGCGCCGGGACCCCCTGGGACAATGAGCAGTTCTTC	CASSAGTPWDNEQFF
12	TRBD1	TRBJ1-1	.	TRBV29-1	TGCAGCGTCGGACAGGGGGGGCCTGAAGCTTTCTTT	CSVGQGGPEAFF
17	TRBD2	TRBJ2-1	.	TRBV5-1	TGCGCCAGCAGCTCCCCGGGACTAGCGGGAGGGGACAATGAGCAGTTCTTC	CASSSPGLAGGDNEQFF
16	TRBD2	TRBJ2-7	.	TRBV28	TGTGCCAGCAGTTCGTACATACTAGCGGGAGTGGGCGAGCAGTACTTC	CASSSYILAGVGEQYF
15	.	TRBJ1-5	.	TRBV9	TGTGCCAGCAGCGTAGAAGGGAGGGACAATCAGCCCCAGCATTTT	CASSVEGRDNQPQHF
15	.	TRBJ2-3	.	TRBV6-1	TGTGCCAGCAGTGACCACAGGGGAGGTACAGATACGCAGTATTTT	CASSDHRGGTDTQYF
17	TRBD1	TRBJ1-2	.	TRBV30	TGTGCCTGGAGTGCCCTACAGGGGGCGAAGCAAGGTGTTGGCTACACCTTC	CAWSALQGAKQGVGYTF
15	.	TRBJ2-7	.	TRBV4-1	TGCGCCAGCAGCCAAGATCGCGGCAGGGACTACGAGCAGTACTTC	CASSQDRGRDYEQYF
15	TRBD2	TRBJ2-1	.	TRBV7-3	TGTGCCAGCAGCACGGGACTAGCGGGCTACAATGAGCAGTTCTTC	CASSTGLAGYNEQFF
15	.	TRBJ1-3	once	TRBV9	TGTGCCAGCAGCGTAGAGGGTCAGTCCGGAAACACCATATATTTT	CASSVEGQSGNTIYF
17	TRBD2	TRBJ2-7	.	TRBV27	TGTGCCAGCACCCCCCGTGGGACTAGCGGGAGGATGGGGGAGCAGTACTTC	CASTPRGTSGRMGEQYF
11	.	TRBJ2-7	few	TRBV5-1	TGCGCCAGCAGCCCTGGATACGAGCAGTACTTC	CASSPGYEQYF
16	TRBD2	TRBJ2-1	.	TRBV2	TGTGCCAGCAGTGAGGGTAGAGCGGGACTCTACAATGAGCAGTTCTTC	CASSEGRAGLYNEQFF
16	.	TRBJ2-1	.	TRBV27	TGTGCCAGCAACAACCCCGGGGCCCAAATAGTAGATGAGCAGTTCTTC	CASNNPGAQIVDEQFF
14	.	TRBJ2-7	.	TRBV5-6	TGTGCCAGCAGCTTGGGGGGGTCCCTAGGCGAGCAGTACTTC	CASSLGGSLGEQYF
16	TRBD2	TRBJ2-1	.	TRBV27	TGTGCCAGCAGTTTAGTACCGGGAGGGTCCTACAATGAGCAGTTCTTC	CASSLVPGGSYNEQFF
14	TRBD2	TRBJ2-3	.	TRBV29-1	TGCAGCGCCCCGACTAGCGCTAGCACAGATACGCAGTATTTT	CSAPTSASTDTQYF
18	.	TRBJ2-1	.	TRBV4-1	TGCGCCAGCAGCCAAGCCCATGGGGCCAGTAGGACCTACAATGAGCAGTTCTTC	CASSQAHGASRTYNEQFF
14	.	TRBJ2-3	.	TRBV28	TGTGCCAGCAGTTCTAACGGAAACACAGATACGCAGTATTTT	CASSSNGNTDTQYF
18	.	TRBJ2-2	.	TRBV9	TGTGCCAGCAGCGGACAGGGCCTCGCGGGGGCGAACACCGGGGAGCTGTTTTTT	CASSGQGLAGANTGELFF
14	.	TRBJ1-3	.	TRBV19	TGTGCCAGTAGTATAAGTCTCTCTGGAAACACCATATATTTT	CASSISLSGNTIYF
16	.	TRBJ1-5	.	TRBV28	TGTGCCAGCAGTTTACGTGAACGTTATAGCAATCAGCCCCAGCATTTT	CASSLRERYSNQPQHF
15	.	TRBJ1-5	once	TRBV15	TGTGCCACCAGCAGAGTTCCCTTTAGCAATCAGCCCCAGCATTTT	CATSRVPFSNQPQHF
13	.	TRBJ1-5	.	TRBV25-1	TGTGCCAGCAGTGCGGGGGGGCATCAGCCCCAGCATTTT	CASSAGGHQPQHF
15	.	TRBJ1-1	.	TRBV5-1	TGCGCCAGCAGCCCAGATCCACGGGTGAACACTGAAGCTTTCTTT	CASSPDPRVNTEAFF
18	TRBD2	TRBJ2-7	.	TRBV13	TGTGCCAGCAGCTCAGCGAGATTAAAGACTAGCGGCCTCTACGAGCAGTACTTC	CASSSARLKTSGLYEQYF
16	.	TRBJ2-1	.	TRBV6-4	TGTGCCAGCAGTGACTCGGGCGGAGGCTCCTACAATGAGCAGTTCTTC	CASSDSGGGSYNEQFF
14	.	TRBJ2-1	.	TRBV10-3	TGTGCCATCAGTGAGTCGAGGGGGGACAATGAGCAGTTCTTC	CAISESRGDNEQFF
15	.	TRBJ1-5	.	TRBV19	TGTGCCAGTAGTATTACTGGATTTAGCAATCAGCCCCAGCATTTT	CASSITGFSNQPQHF
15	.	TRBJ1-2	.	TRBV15	TGTGCCACCAGCAGAGATGGGAATCAGATCTATGGCTACACCTTC	CATSRDGNQIYGYTF
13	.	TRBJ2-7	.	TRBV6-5	TGTGCCAGCACGCGGGGTCGGGGGTACGAGCAGTACTTC	CASTRGRGYEQYF
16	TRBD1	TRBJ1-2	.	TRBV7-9	TGTGCCAGCAGCCCAAGGACAGGGATTCCTAACTATGGCTACACCTTC	CASSPRTGIPNYGYTF
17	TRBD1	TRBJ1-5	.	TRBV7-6	TGTGCCAGCAGCTCCGAAAGACGACAGGGTAGCAATCAGCCCCAGCATTTT	CASSSERRQGSNQPQHF
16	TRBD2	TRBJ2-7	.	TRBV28	TGTGCCAGCAGTTTAGTGACTAGCGGAAGCTCCTACGAGCAGTACTTC	CASSLVTSGSSYEQYF
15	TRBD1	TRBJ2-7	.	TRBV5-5	TGTGCCAGCAGCTCCAACCGGGACAGGGGATACGAGCAGTACTTC	CASSSNRDRGYEQYF
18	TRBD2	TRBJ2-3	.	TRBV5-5	TGTGCCAGCAGCTTGATAGCGGGAGGGCCTGTGGGCACAGATACGCAGTATTTT	CASSLIAGGPVGTDTQYF
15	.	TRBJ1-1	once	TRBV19	TGTGCCAGTAAGCCCATTAGAGAATTGAACACTGAAGCTTTCTTT	CASKPIRELNTEAFF
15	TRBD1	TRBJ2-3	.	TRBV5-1	TGCGCCAGCAGCCAAGGGACAGGGGGCGATGATACGCAGTATTTT	CASSQGTGGDDTQYF
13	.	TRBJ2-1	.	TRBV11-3	TGTGCCAGCAGCTTATATCCCTTTAATGAGCAGTTCTTC	CASSLYPFNEQFF
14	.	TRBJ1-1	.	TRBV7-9	TGTGCCAGCAGCTTAGTAGGAGGGAACACTGAAGCTTTCTTT	CASSLVGGNTEAFF
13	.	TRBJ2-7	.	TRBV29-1	TGCAGCGCCCGCGGGGGCGGAGACTACGAGCAGTACTTC	CSARGGGDYEQYF
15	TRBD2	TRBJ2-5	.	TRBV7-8	TGTGCCAGCAGCTTAGGACTAGCGGGATACGAGACCCAGTACTTC	CASSLGLAGYETQYF
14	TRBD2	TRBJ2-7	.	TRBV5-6	TGTGCCAGCAGCTTGGGCGGGAGAAGGTACGAGCAGTACTTC	CASSLGGRRYEQYF
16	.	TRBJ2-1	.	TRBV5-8	TGTGCCAGCAGCTTGATTCAGGGGCGCGTCAACAATGAGCAGTTCTTC	CASSLIQGRVNNEQFF
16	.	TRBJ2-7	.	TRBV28	TGTGCCAGCAGTTTCCCACGGGGCGGCCCAGGCTACGAGCAGTACTTC	CASSFPRGGPGYEQYF
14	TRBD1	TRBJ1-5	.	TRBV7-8	TGTGCCAGCAGCTTAGTACAGGGGAATCAGCCCCAGCATTTT	CASSLVQGNQPQHF
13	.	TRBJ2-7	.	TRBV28	TGTGCCAGCAGTTTCTCGAGGTCCTACGAGCAGTACTTC	CASSFSRSYEQYF